Below are 26 T cell receptor beta chains sequenced from a single sample in a study of cytomegalovirus exposure and HLA in healthy donors. Amplification used 60 Vbeta primers and 13 Jbeta primers. TCRdb's copy holds only in-frame clones and misses some; the assay was immunoSEQ multiplex PCR. The sample holds nearly 200,000 clones, approximately 85% seen once. The material sequenced was PBMCs. The source of these receptors is a woman aged 45-60 years in good health and CMV-seropositive.

The DNA for the CDR3 is TGTGCCAGCAGCGCCGGGGGGGCCGAGCAGTTCTTC. Translation: CASSAGGAEQFF. The rearrangement links TRBV9 to TRBJ2-1; TRBD2 matches at 8 bases. This CDR3 comprises 12 residues. The germline CDR1 and CDR2 sequences are SGDLS and YYNGEE. With V trimmed by 3 bases and J by 10 bases, 3 bases remained unmatched.

The chain combines TRBV10-3 with TRBJ2-1; D gene uncertain. The V gene lost 4 bases and the J gene lost 5 bases, with 12 bases spanning the gap. This CDR3 spans 14 amino acids. Germline CDR1 and CDR2: ENHRY and SYGVKD. Here the CDR3 reads CAISVQASNNEQFF. CDR3 nucleotides: TGTGCCATCAGTGTGCAAGCGAGTAACAATGAGCAGTTCTTC.

This clone appeared once. The chain links TRBV28 to TRBJ2-3; 7 bases are shared with TRBD2. This CDR3 is 15 amino acids long. Germline CDR1 reads MDHEN; CDR2 reads SYDVKM. Trimming removed 4 bases from V and 3 bases from J; junction bases left unmatched: 7. CDR3: CASSSSGTKTDTQYF. CDR3 in DNA: TGTGCCAGCAGTTCCTCCGGGACTAAGACAGATACGCAGTATTTT.

J is TRBJ2-7 and V is TRBV7-6, with D possibly TRBD2 on 6 matching bases. The V and J ends lost 10 bases and 2 bases respectively, with 18 bases between them. The CDR3 has 14 residues. Germline assignment: CDR1 SGHVS and CDR2 FNYEAQ. In nucleotides, the CDR3 is TGTGCCACGGTACGCGGGGTACGCACCTACGAGCAGTACTTC. Translating it yields CATVRGVRTYEQYF.

J is TRBJ2-1 and V is TRBV6-4; tentative D call: TRBD2 (5 bases). Trimming stripped 2 bases from V and 6 bases from J, with 5 bases between. CDR1 and CDR2 from the germline V gene are MRHNA and SNTAGT. The CDR3 sequence is 12 residues long. Here the CDR3 DNA reads TGTGCCAGCAGTGACCTAGCCAATGAGCAGTTCTTC. Protein product: CASSDLANEQFF.

The chain is built from TRBV30 and TRBJ2-6; 11 bases agree with TRBD2. Trimming took 5 bases from V and 0 from J; bases not matched to a gene: 12. Looked up from germline, CDR1 is GTSNPN and CDR2 is SVGIG (reference sequence). This CDR3 has 19 amino acids. CDR3 region: CAWGRGVAGGNSGANVLTF. CDR3 DNA: TGTGCCTGGGGGAGGGGAGTAGCGGGAGGGAACTCTGGGGCCAACGTCCTGACTTTC.

The V call is TRBV2, the J call TRBJ2-3; 10 bases line up with TRBD1. Germline V gives CDR1 SNHLY, CDR2 FYNNEI. Unmatched junction bases numbered 8, after V lost 7 bases and J lost 4 bases. This CDR3 is 15 amino acids long. CDR3 amino acids: CASKGQGTASDTQYF. CDR3 DNA sequence: TGTGCCAGCAAGGGACAGGGGACAGCCTCAGATACGCAGTATTTT. The full variable domain, its missing parts supplied by reference TRBV2 and TRBJ2-3, is EPEVTQTPSHQVTQMGQEVILRCVPISNHLYFYWYRQILGQKVEFLVSFYNNEISEKSEIFDDQFSVERPDGSNFTLKIRSTKLEDSAMYFCASKGQGTASDTQYFGPGTRLTVL.

This chain joins TRBV18 and TRBJ2-7; weak D call: TRBD1 (6 bases). Germline V CDR1 and CDR2: KGHSH, LQKENI. The length of the CDR3 is 14 residues. The V gene lost 3 bases and the J gene lost 3 bases, with 12 bases spanning the gap. The CDR3 loop is CASSPAQGNYEQYF. The CDR3 DNA is TGTGCCAGCTCACCGGCACAGGGAAACTACGAGCAGTACTTC.

The gene calls are TRBV5-6 and TRBJ1-2, with 12 bases fitting TRBD1. Germline loops: CDR1 SGHDT, CDR2 YYEEEE. J was trimmed by 4 bases and V by 4 bases; bases with no gene match: 8. This CDR3 is built from 16 residues. The DNA for the CDR3 is TGTGCCAGCAGCATGGGACAGGGGGCGGTTGGCTATGGCTACACCTTC. Translated: CASSMGQGAVGYGYTF.

The rearrangement links TRBV18 to TRBJ1-4, with a weak D call TRBD1 (5 bases). The V gene lost 3 bases and the J gene lost 10 bases, with 12 bases spanning the gap. From germline, CDR1 is KGHSH and CDR2 LQKENI. The CDR3 runs 13 residues. For the CDR3, the DNA is TGTGCCAGCTCACCGGGGGGAACGGCAAAACTGTTTTTT. This codes for CASSPGGTAKLFF.

The rearrangement joins TRBV4-3 to TRBJ1-4; D ambiguous. CDR3 size: 18 residues. Looked up from germline, CDR1 is LGHNA and CDR2 is YSLEER. V lost 0 bases and J lost 6, with 20 bases in between. The chain's CDR3 is CASSQDTSGGGVDEKLFF. Here the CDR3 DNA reads TGCGCCAGCAGCCAAGATACTTCAGGCGGAGGCGTGGATGAAAAACTGTTTTTT.

This clone has just one count. The chain couples TRBV2 to TRBJ1-2, with no clear D. Germline V CDR1 and CDR2: SNHLY, FYNNEI. V lost 7 bases, J lost 5 bases, and 11 bases lay in between. The CDR3 loop spans 12 amino acids. The chain's CDR3 is CASNTQQYGYTF. The CDR3 DNA reads as TGTGCCAGCAATACGCAACAGTATGGCTACACCTTC.

The CDR3 region has the DNA TGTGCCTGGAGTGTACCAGGGCACCTGAACACTGAAGCTTTCTTT. As protein: CAWSVPGHLNTEAFF. The chain is built from TRBV30 and TRBJ1-1; a weak D match, TRBD1 (5 bases). CDR1 is GTSNPN and CDR2 is SVGIG in the germline V gene (reference sequence). The CDR3 totals 15 residues. Trimming left V 0 bases short and J 0 bases short, with 11 bases between.

The chain employs TRBV28 and TRBJ1-3; the D is unclear. Germline values: CDR1 MDHEN, CDR2 SYDVKM. V gave up 5 bases and J gave up 0 bases, with 14 bases separating them. This CDR3 has 16 amino acids. The CDR3 nucleotides are TGTGCCAGCAGTGCCCCTCTTGGTAGCTCTGGAAACACCATATATTTT. Translation gives CASSAPLGSSGNTIYF.

The chain joins TRBV5-8 to TRBJ2-5; possible D gene TRBD2, 5 bases. The CDR3 loop spans 15 amino acids. V dropped 4 bases and J dropped 5 bases, with 18 bases sitting between them. Germline-derived CDR1 and CDR2 are SGHTS and YDEGEE. The CDR3 region is CASSPLDSVRETQYF. In DNA form, the CDR3 reads TGTGCCAGCAGCCCGTTGGACTCGGTTCGGGAGACCCAGTACTTC.

The chain combines TRBV19 with TRBJ2-5; TRBD1 agrees at 11 bases. CDR1 LNHDA and CDR2 SQIVND come from the germline V gene (reference sequence). Unmatched junction bases numbered 9, after V lost 7 bases and J lost 5 bases. The CDR3 sequence is 15 residues long. CDR3 sequence: CASNPGTGGRETQYF. The CDR3 DNA sequence: TGTGCCAGTAACCCCGGGACAGGGGGTCGTGAGACCCAGTACTTC.

The chain combines TRBV15 with TRBJ1-2; D remains unclear. CDR1 LNHNV and CDR2 YYDKDF come from the germline V gene (reference sequence). The CDR3 has 15 residues. V was shortened by 0 bases and J by 4 bases, with 12 bases between the two germline ends. CDR3 bases: TGTGCCACCAGCAGAGATAGTCTCGGGTCCTATGGCTACACCTTC. Amino acid sequence: CATSRDSLGSYGYTF.

This rearrangement joins TRBV10-3 to TRBJ2-2; TRBD1 matches at 9 bases. Unmatched junction bases numbered 1, after V lost 4 bases and J lost 4 bases. The CDR3 runs 14 residues. CDR1 ENHRY and CDR2 SYGVKD come from the germline V gene. This CDR3 is CAISGQGGTGELFF. In DNA, the CDR3 is TGTGCCATCAGTGGACAGGGGGGCACCGGGGAGCTGTTTTTT.

The gene calls are TRBV6-5 and TRBJ1-3, with TRBD1 matching over 11 bases. Germline trimming cut 6 bases from V and 4 bases from J; bases unmatched to any gene: 5. The germline CDR1 and CDR2 sequences are MNHEY and SVGAGI. The CDR3 spans 15 residues. This chain's CDR3 is CASRLDRGPGNTIYF. CDR3 in DNA: TGTGCCAGCAGGCTGGACAGGGGGCCGGGAAACACCATATATTTT.

This clone was counted a few times. V gene TRBV18 combines with J gene TRBJ1-3; the D gene is possibly TRBD1 (6 bases). The CDR3 has 16 residues. Per the germline V gene, CDR1 is KGHSH and CDR2 is LQKENI. Deletions cut 2 bases from V and 0 bases from J, with 11 bases between. The CDR3 nucleotides are TGTGCCAGCTCACCATCCAACAGGGCCTCTGGAAACACCATATATTTT. This encodes CASSPSNRASGNTIYF.

This clone has only one observation. The rearrangement uses TRBV19 and TRBJ2-1; 9 nucleotides match TRBD1. The CDR3 consists of 15 residues. V was clipped by 3 bases and J by 8 bases; unmatched bases: 8. The germline V gene encodes CDR1 LNHDA and CDR2 SQIVND (reference sequence). DNA of the CDR3: TGTGCCAGTAGTATCGGGACAGGGTGGTTTTATGAGCAGTTCTTC. Amino acid sequence: CASSIGTGWFYEQFF.

This rearrangement joins TRBV7-9 to TRBJ2-1, with no clear D. Trimming shortened V by 7 bases and J by 5 bases, and 12 bases separated the two germline ends. CDR3 length equals 13 residues. CDR1 and CDR2 (germline): SEHNR, FQNEAQ (reference sequence). The CDR3 loop reads CASIGFTHNEQFF. In DNA, the CDR3 is TGTGCCAGCATCGGGTTTACACACAATGAGCAGTTCTTC.

For this clone: Relative to the germline gene, one junction end is altered; a read error may explain this. The chain recombines TRBV7-7 with TRBJ1-5; D is undetermined. Germline V gene lookup returns CDR1 SSHAT and CDR2 FNYEAQ (reference sequence). The CDR3 extends over 14 amino acids. This chain's CDR3 is CASSLKGLAQPQHF. The DNA for the CDR3 is TGTGCTAGCAGCTTAAAAGGACTAGCCCAGCCCCAGCATTTT.

This clone was seen more than once but under ten times. The gene calls are TRBV7-2 and TRBJ2-2, with D perhaps matching TRBD2 (6 bases). This CDR3 is 16 amino acids long. V dropped 5 bases and J dropped 5 bases, with 18 bases sitting between them. Germline-derived CDR1 and CDR2 are SGHTA and FQGNSA. CDR3 bases: TGTGCCAGCAGCCTAGAAGAGGGACTCCCTACCGGGGAGCTGTTTTTT. Translation: CASSLEEGLPTGELFF.

The rearrangement joins TRBV5-4 to TRBJ1-2; D is undetermined. Germline CDR1 SGHNT, CDR2 YYREEE (reference sequence). V shed 2 bases and J shed 3 bases, with 11 bases lying between them. This CDR3 contains 14 residues. CDR3 sequence: CASSFGSPHYGYTF. For the CDR3, the DNA is TGTGCCAGCAGCTTCGGGAGCCCACACTATGGCTACACCTTC.

The chain carries TRBV11-2 and TRBJ2-7; possibly TRBD1 for D (5 bases). Trimming took 6 bases from V and 5 from J, leaving 14 bases between them. The germline CDR1 and CDR2 sequences are SGHAT and FQNNGV. The CDR3 has 13 amino acids. CDR3 DNA: TGTGCCAGCAGTCTGGGGCAGGTGGACGAGCAGTACTTC. Amino acid sequence: CASSLGQVDEQYF.